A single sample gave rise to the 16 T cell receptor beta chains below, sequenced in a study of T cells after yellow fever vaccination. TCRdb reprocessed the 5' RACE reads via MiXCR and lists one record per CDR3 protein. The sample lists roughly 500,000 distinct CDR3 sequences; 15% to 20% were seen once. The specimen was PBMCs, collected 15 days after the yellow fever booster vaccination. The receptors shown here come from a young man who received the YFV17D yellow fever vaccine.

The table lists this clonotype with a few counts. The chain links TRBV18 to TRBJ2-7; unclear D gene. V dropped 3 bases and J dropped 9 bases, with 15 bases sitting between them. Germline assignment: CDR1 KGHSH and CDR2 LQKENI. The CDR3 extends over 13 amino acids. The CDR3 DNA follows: TGTGCCAGCTCACCGGGCCACTATTCGGGGCAGTACTTC. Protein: CASSPGHYSGQYF.

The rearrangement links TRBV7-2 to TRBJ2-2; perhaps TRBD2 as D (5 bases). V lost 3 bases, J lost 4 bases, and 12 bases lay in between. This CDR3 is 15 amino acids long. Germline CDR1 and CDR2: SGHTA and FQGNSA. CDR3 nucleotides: TGTGCCAGCAGCTTGGAAGGAGGCTCCACCGGGGAGCTGTTTTTT. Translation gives CASSLEGGSTGELFF.

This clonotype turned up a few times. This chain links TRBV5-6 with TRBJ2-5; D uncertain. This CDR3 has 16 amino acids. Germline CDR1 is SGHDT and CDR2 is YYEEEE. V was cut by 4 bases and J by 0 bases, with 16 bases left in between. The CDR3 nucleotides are TGTGCCAGCAGCCCCACCATAATACGGGACCAAGAGACCCAGTACTTC. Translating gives CASSPTIIRDQETQYF.

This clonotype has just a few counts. The CDR3 DNA sequence: TGTGCCAGCAGTTCCCGGTTAGCGGGAGATCGGGACATTCAGTACTTC. Protein sequence: CASSSRLAGDRDIQYF. V usage is TRBV6-5 and J usage is TRBJ2-4; 9 bases are a match to TRBD2. CDR1 is MNHEY and CDR2 is SVGAGI in the germline V gene. CDR3 length: 16 amino acids. The V gene end was trimmed by 4 bases and the J gene end by 8 bases; junction bases not matched to a gene: 12.

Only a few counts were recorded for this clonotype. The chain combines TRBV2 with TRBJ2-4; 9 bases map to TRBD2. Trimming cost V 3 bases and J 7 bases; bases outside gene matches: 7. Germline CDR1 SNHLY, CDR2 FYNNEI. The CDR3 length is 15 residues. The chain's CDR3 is CASSEREGPRNIQYF. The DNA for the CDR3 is TGTGCCAGCAGTGAGCGGGAGGGCCCGAGGAACATTCAGTACTTC.

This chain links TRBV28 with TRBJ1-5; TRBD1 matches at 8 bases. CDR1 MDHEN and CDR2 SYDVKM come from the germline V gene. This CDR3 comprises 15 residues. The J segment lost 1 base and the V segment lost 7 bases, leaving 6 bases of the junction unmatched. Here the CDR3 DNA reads TGTGCCAGCACCAACAGGGGGTCGAGCAATCAGCCCCAGCATTTT. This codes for CASTNRGSSNQPQHF.

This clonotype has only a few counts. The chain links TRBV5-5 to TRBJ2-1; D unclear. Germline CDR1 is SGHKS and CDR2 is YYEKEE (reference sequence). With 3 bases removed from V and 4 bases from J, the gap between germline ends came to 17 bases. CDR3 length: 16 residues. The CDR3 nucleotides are TGTGCCAGCAGCTGGGAAACAGCGCTCAGTTACAATGAGCAGTTCTTC. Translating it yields CASSWETALSYNEQFF.

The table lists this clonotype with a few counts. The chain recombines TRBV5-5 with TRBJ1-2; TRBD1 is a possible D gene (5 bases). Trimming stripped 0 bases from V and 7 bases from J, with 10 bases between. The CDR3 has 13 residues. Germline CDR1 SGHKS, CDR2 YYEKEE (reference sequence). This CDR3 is CASSLDRFTGYTF. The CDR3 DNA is TGTGCCAGCAGCTTGGACAGGTTCACTGGCTACACCTTC.

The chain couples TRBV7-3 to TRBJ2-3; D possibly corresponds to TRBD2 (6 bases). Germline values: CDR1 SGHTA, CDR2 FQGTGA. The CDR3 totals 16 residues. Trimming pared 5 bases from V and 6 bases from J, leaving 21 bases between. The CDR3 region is CASSPTGRGSLDTQYF. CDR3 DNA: TGTGCCAGCAGCCCTACGGGACGGGGGAGCTTGGATACGCAGTATTTT.

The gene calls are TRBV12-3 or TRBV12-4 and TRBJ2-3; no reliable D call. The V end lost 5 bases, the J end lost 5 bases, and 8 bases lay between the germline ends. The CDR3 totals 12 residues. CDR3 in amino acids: CASSPPEDTQYF. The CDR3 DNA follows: TGTGCCAGCAGTCCGCCAGAAGATACGCAGTATTTT.

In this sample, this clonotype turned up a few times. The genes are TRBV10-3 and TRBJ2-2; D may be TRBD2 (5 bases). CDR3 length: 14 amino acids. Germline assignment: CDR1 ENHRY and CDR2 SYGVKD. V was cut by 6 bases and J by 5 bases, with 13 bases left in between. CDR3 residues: CAISAGQQTGELFF. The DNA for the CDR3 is TGTGCCATCAGCGCGGGCCAGCAGACCGGGGAGCTGTTTTTT.

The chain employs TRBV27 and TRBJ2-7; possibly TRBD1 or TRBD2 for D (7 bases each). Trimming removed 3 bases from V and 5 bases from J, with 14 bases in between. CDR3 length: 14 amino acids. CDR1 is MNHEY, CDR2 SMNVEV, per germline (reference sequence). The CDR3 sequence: CASSFQGEGNEQYF. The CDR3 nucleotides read TGTGCCAGCAGTTTTCAGGGGGAGGGAAACGAGCAGTACTTC.

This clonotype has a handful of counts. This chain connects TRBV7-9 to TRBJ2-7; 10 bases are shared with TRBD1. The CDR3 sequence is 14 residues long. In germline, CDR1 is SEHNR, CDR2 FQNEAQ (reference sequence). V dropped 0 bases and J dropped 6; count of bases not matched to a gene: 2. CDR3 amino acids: CASSLAGQGSEQYF. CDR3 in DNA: TGTGCCAGCAGCTTAGCGGGACAGGGGTCCGAGCAGTACTTC.

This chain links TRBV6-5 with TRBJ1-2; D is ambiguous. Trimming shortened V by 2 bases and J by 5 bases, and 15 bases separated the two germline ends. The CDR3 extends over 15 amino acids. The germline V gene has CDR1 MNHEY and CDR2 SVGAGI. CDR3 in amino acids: CASSYAFVGLYGYTF. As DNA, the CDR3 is TGTGCCAGCAGTTACGCCTTCGTGGGTCTGTATGGCTACACCTTC.

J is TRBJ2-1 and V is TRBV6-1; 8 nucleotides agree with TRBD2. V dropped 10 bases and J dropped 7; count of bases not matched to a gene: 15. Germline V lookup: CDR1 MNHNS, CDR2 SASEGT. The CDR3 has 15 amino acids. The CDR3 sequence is CANFSGTRAFNEQFF. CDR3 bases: TGTGCCAACTTTTCCGGGACTAGGGCCTTTAATGAGCAGTTCTTC.

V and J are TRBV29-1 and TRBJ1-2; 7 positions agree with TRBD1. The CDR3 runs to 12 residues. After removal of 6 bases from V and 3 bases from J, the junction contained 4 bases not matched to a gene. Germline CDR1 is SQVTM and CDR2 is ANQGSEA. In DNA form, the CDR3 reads TGCAGCGTCGGGACAGACCACTATGGCTACACCTTC. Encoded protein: CSVGTDHYGYTF. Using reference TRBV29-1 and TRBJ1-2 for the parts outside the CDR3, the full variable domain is SAVISQKPSRDICQRGTSLTIQCQVDSQVTMMFWYRQQPGQSLTLIATANQGSEATYESGFVIDKFPISRPNLTFSTLTVSNMSPEDSSIYLCSVGTDHYGYTFGSGTRLTVV.